One and the same sample provided the 3 T cell receptor beta chains below, sequenced in a study of cytomegalovirus exposure and HLA in healthy donors. Some clones are missing from TCRdb's copy, which holds only in-frame ones; the method was immunoSEQ multiplex PCR. The sample shows about 38,000 clones, over 80% of them seen only once. Sequencing was carried out using PBMCs. The receptors originated from a man between 18 and 35 years old in good health and CMV-seronegative.

The chain recombines TRBV10-3 with TRBJ2-7, with TRBD1 matching 8 bases. V dropped 9 bases and J dropped 4; count of bases not matched to a gene: 11. The CDR3 spans 14 residues. Per the germline V gene, CDR1 is ENHRY and CDR2 is SYGVKD. The DNA for the CDR3 is TGTGCCATGGGGCCCGCAGGACAGGGTTACGAGCAGTACTTC. Translated, it gives CAMGPAGQGYEQYF.

The chain is built from TRBV6-1 and TRBJ1-4; TRBD1 might be the D (6 bases). Germline CDR1 and CDR2: MNHNS and SASEGT. Trimming cost V 2 bases and J 0 bases, with 10 bases left between them. This CDR3 has 16 residues. CDR3 amino acids: CASSEQGSATNEKLFF. The CDR3 nucleotides read TGTGCCAGCAGTGAACAGGGGTCGGCAACTAATGAAAAACTGTTTTTT.

The chain links TRBV5-1 to TRBJ2-7, with TRBD1 matching 8 bases. The CDR3 runs to 13 residues. The V gene end was trimmed by 4 bases and the J gene end by 5 bases; junction bases not matched to a gene: 5. From germline, CDR1 is SGHRS and CDR2 YFSETQ. CDR3: CASSLGQGDEQYF. The CDR3, as DNA: TGCGCCAGCAGCCTAGGACAGGGCGACGAGCAGTACTTC.